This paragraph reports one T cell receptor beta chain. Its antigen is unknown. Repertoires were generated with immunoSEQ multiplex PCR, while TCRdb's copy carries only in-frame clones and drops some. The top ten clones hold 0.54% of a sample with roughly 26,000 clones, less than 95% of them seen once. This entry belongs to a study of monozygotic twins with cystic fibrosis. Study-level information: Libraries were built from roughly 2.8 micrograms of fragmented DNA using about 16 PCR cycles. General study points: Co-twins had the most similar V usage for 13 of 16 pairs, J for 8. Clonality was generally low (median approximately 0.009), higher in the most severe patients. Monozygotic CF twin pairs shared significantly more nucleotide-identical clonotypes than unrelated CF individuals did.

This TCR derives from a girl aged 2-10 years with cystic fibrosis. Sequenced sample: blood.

The CDR3 DNA reads as TGCGCCAGCACCGGGGTAGGAGGCTACACCTTC. Translated: CASTGVGGYTF. The chain couples TRBV4-1 to TRBJ1-2; unclear D gene. The length of the CDR3 is 11 residues. Per the germline V gene, CDR1 is MGHRA and CDR2 is YSYEKL. The V end lost 7 bases, the J end lost 8 bases, and 11 bases lay between the germline ends.